Listed below are T cell receptor beta chains from one sample, sequenced in a study of blood T cell repertoires in COVID-19. Clones were sequenced by immunoSEQ multiplex PCR, and TCRdb holds only the in-frame ones, with some missing. The sample shows about 62,000 clones, around 86% of them seen only once. Sequenced sample: peripheral blood. The receptors originated from a woman older than 75 with acute or convalescent COVID-19. The CDR3 runs from the conserved cysteine through the conserved F or W. The D gene is left open where the match is weak. Only part of the rows carry a size: once, few, many, or a class if the clone is expanded.

D gene,J gene,clone size,V gene,CDR3 DNA,CDR3 protein
NA,TRBJ2-7,NA,TRBV4-1,TGCGCCAGCAGCCAAGTTTCGGTACCCTACGAGCAGTACTTC,CASSQVSVPYEQYF
TRBD1,TRBJ1-6,NA,TRBV10-2,TGCGCCAGCATCCGGGACAGGGGTCAATCACCCCTCCACTTT,CASIRDRGQSPLHF
TRBD1,TRBJ1-2,NA,TRBV7-9,TGTGCCAGCAGCTTGGGACAGGATTATTTTTATGGCTACACCTTC,CASSLGQDYFYGYTF
NA,TRBJ2-2,NA,TRBV19,TGTGCCAGTAGCCCGGCGGCGAACACCGGGGAGCTGTTTTTT,CASSPAANTGELFF
NA,TRBJ1-6,NA,TRBV3-1/TRBV3-2,TGTGCCAGCAGCCAAGATTCGGGGGGGCTCGTTCGGGCCCTCCACTTT,CASSQDSGGLVRALHF
NA,TRBJ1-1,NA,TRBV21-1,TGTGCCAGCAGCAAACAGGGAAGCCGGAACACTGAAGCTTTCTTT,CASSKQGSRNTEAFF
NA,TRBJ1-1,once,TRBV19,TGTGCCAGTAGTATAGCCGGTCGCCCTTCTCACACTGAAGCTTTCTTT,CASSIAGRPSHTEAFF
TRBD2,TRBJ2-3,NA,TRBV18,TGTGCCAGCTCACCACTTCGAGGACTAGCGGGAGTGGGAGATACGCAGTATTTT,CASSPLRGLAGVGDTQYF
NA,TRBJ2-1,NA,TRBV6-6,TGTGCCAGCAGTTACGGCAGGGTCCCCCTAGGGCAGTTCTTC,CASSYGRVPLGQFF
TRBD1,TRBJ1-2,NA,TRBV10-3,TGTGCCATCAGTGAGGGACAGGGAATTCATGGCTACACCTTC,CAISEGQGIHGYTF
TRBD2,TRBJ2-1,NA,TRBV19,TGTGCCAGCAGTGGGTTGGGGGGACTAGCGGGAGTGAATGAGCAGTTCTTC,CASSGLGGLAGVNEQFF
NA,TRBJ1-2,once,TRBV10-3,TGTGCCATAGGTAGGCAGGATAACTATGGCTACACCTTC,CAIGRQDNYGYTF
NA,TRBJ2-1,NA,TRBV5-4,TGTGCCAGCAGCTTGTCCCTAGCTCTGATCTCCTACAATGAGCAGTTCTTC,CASSLSLALISYNEQFF
NA,TRBJ1-1,NA,TRBV30,TGTGCCTGGAGTGAGATAGGGGGACAACGGAACACTGAAGCTTTCTTT,CAWSEIGGQRNTEAFF
NA,TRBJ1-1,NA,TRBV7-9,TGTGCCAGCAGCTTATATGAAGCTTTCTTT,CASSLYEAFF
NA,TRBJ1-1,NA,TRBV10-2,TGCGCCAGCAGTGAGTCAGGTCCGGGTAGCACTGAAGCTTTCTTT,CASSESGPGSTEAFF
TRBD1,TRBJ1-6,NA,TRBV28,TGTGCCAGCACAGACTCAGAGGGGGCTCTAAATTCACCCCTCCACTTT,CASTDSEGALNSPLHF
NA,TRBJ2-7,once,TRBV2,TGTGCCAGCAGGGACTACTACGAGCAGTACTTC,CASRDYYEQYF
NA,TRBJ2-5,NA,TRBV6-1,TGTGCCAGCAGTGAAACTAGCACCAAGGGGACCCAGTACTTC,CASSETSTKGTQYF
NA,TRBJ1-4,NA,TRBV5-3,TGTGCCAGAAGCAGAGAAGATGAAAAACTGTTTTTT,CARSREDEKLFF
NA,TRBJ1-2,NA,TRBV5-1,TGCGCCAGCAGCTTGGTTGTGGGCCAAGGCTATGGCTACACCTTC,CASSLVVGQGYGYTF
NA,TRBJ1-3,NA,TRBV19,TGTGCCAGTAGCCGCTCTGGAAACACCATATATTTT,CASSRSGNTIYF
TRBD1,TRBJ1-2,NA,TRBV7-3,TGTGCCAGCAGCTCCCGGACAGGATATGGCTACACCTTC,CASSSRTGYGYTF
TRBD2,TRBJ2-5,NA,TRBV7-9,TGTGCCAGCAGCCTACTAGCGGGGGACTTAAGAAGGTACCAAGAGACCCAGTACTTC,CASSLLAGDLRRYQETQYF
NA,TRBJ1-1,NA,TRBV11-2,TGTGCCAGCAGCGGGAGCAGATTGAACACTGAAGCTTTCTTT,CASSGSRLNTEAFF
TRBD1,TRBJ1-1,NA,TRBV19,TGTGCCAGTAGTATACGGCAGGCTGGACAGGGCACTGAAGCTTTCTTT,CASSIRQAGQGTEAFF
NA,TRBJ1-5,NA,TRBV6-2/TRBV6-3,TGTGCCAGCAGTTATGCACAGGGCTATCAGCCCCAGCATTTT,CASSYAQGYQPQHF
NA,TRBJ2-2,NA,TRBV7-3,TGTGCCAGCAGCTCTCGTTCCGGGGGACCCGGGGAGCTGTTTTTT,CASSSRSGGPGELFF
NA,TRBJ2-7,once,TRBV27,TGTGCCAGCAGTTTAGGAGTTCTCTACGAGCAGTACTTC,CASSLGVLYEQYF
NA,TRBJ1-2,once,TRBV28,TGTGCCAGCCGACAAGGGGGTAACTATGGCTACACCTTC,CASRQGGNYGYTF
TRBD1,TRBJ1-2,NA,TRBV7-2,TGTGCCAGCACCTTGGACAGGGTGGACTATGGCTACACCTTC,CASTLDRVDYGYTF
TRBD2,TRBJ2-3,once,TRBV9,TGTGCCAGCAGCGTAGCTCCTAGCGGGTTCACAGATACGCAGTATTTT,CASSVAPSGFTDTQYF
TRBD2,TRBJ2-3,once,TRBV19,TGTGCCAGTAGTATAGGGGGACTAGCGGATACGCAGTATTTT,CASSIGGLADTQYF
NA,TRBJ2-6,NA,TRBV7-3,TGTGCCAGCAGCATTCAGAACTCTGGGGCCAACGTCCTGACTTTC,CASSIQNSGANVLTF
TRBD1,TRBJ1-3,NA,TRBV24-1,TGTGCCACAGGGACAGGGTTTGTCGTTTCTGGAAACACCATATATTTT,CATGTGFVVSGNTIYF
NA,TRBJ1-2,NA,TRBV19,TGTGCCAGTAGTATATCCAGGGGTCCTTATGGCTACACCTTC,CASSISRGPYGYTF